This T cell receptor beta chain was retrieved from a study of cytomegalovirus exposure and HLA in healthy donors. Study-level results: Three chains tied to CMV proved CMV antigen-specific in vitro. Some V segments could not be told apart, so they were left out, TRBV6-2 and TRBV6-3 among them.

In the case of this clone: Its antigen is not known.

The CDR3 runs to 16 residues. CDR1 is MNHNY and CDR2 is SVGAGI in the germline V gene (reference sequence). The V and J ends lost 5 bases and 6 bases, in that order; junction bases with no gene match: 11. The PCR ran on 60 Vbeta and 13 Jbeta primers. Assay used: immunoSEQ multiplex PCR; TCRdb lists only in-frame clones, some missing. Among about 260,000 clones listed, approximately 84% were seen once. This chain uses TRBV6-6 with TRBJ2-7; 12 positions match TRBD1. The sequence came from a woman between 35 and 50 years old in good health and CMV-seropositive. The sequenced material came from PBMCs. CDR3 region: CASSLLPGQGAAEQYF. In nucleotides, the CDR3 is TGTGCCAGCAGTCTACTTCCGGGACAGGGGGCGGCCGAGCAGTACTTC.